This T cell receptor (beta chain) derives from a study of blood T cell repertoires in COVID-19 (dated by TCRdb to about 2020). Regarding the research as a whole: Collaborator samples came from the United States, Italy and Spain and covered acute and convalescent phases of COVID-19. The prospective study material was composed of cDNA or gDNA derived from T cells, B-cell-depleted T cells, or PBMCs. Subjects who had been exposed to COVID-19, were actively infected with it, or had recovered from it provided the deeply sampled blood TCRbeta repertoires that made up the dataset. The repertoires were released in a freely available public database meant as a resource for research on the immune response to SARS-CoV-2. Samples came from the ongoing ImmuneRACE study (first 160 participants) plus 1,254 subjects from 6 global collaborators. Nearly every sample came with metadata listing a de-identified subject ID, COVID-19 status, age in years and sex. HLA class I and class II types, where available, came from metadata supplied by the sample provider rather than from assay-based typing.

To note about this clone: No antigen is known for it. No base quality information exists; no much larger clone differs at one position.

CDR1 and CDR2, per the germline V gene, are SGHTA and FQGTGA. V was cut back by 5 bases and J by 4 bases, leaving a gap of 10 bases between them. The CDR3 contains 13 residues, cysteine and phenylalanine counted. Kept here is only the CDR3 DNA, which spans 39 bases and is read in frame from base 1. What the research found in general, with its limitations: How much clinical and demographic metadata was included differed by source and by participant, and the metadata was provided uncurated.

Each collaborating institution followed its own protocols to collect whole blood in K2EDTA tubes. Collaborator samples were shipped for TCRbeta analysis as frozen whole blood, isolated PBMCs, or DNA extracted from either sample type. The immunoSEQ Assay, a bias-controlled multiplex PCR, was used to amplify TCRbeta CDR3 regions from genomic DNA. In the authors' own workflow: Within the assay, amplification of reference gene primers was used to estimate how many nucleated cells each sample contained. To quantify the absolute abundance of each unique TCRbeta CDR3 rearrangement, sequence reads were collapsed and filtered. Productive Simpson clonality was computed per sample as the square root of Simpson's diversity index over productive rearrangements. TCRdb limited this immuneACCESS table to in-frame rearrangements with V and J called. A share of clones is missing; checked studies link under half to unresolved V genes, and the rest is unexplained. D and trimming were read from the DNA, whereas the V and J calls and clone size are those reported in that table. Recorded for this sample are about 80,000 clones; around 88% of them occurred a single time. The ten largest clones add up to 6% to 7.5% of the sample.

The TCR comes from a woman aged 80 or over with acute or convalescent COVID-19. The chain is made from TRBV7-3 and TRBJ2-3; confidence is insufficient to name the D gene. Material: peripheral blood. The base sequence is TGTGCCAGCAGCCGAAAGCAATCAGATACGCAGTATTTT. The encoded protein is CASSRKQSDTQYF.